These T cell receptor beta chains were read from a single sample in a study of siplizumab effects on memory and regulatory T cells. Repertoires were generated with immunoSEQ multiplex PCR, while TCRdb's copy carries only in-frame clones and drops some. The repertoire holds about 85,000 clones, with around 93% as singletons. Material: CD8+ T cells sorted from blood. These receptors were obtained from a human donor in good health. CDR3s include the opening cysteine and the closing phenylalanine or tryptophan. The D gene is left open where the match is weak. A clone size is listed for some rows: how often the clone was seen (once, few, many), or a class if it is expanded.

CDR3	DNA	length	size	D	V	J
CASSYNFRDRETQYF	TGTGCCAGCAGTTACAATTTCCGGGACAGGGAGACCCAGTACTTC	15	-	TRBD1	TRBV6-5	TRBJ2-5
CASIFGNTIYF	TGTGCCAGCATATTTGGAAACACCATATATTTT	11	-	-	TRBV2	TRBJ1-3
CASSWGLLETQYF	TGTGCCAGCAGCTGGGGACTTTTGGAGACCCAGTACTTC	13	-	-	TRBV7-2	TRBJ2-5
CASSLEGANQPQHF	TGTGCCAGCAGCTTAGAAGGGGCGAATCAGCCCCAGCATTTT	14	-	-	TRBV11-2	TRBJ1-5
CASSRYSDPPYYEQYF	TGTGCCAGCAGCCGATATAGCGATCCCCCATACTACGAGCAGTACTTC	16	-	-	TRBV14	TRBJ2-7
CASSLRQGGYEQYF	TGTGCCAGCAGTTTACGCCAGGGAGGCTACGAGCAGTACTTC	14	-	-	TRBV28	TRBJ2-7
CASTRTIGQGDEQYF	TGTGCCAGCACGCGAACCATAGGACAGGGTGACGAGCAGTACTTC	15	once	TRBD1	TRBV6-5	TRBJ2-7
CATSRDRRFADTQYF	TGTGCCACCAGCAGAGATAGGAGATTTGCAGATACGCAGTATTTT	15	-	-	TRBV15	TRBJ2-3
CASSLDFTVSPLFF	TGTGCCAGCAGCTTAGATTTTACGGTTTCTCCGCTGTTTTTT	14	-	-	TRBV11-2	TRBJ2-2
CASSSASSGRAHEQYF	TGCGCCAGCAGCTCCGCTAGTTCCGGGAGGGCCCACGAGCAGTACTTC	16	-	TRBD2	TRBV5-1	TRBJ2-7
CASSTSRTEQYF	TGTGCCAGCAGTACATCTCGGACCGAGCAGTACTTC	12	many	-	TRBV28	TRBJ2-7
CASSLPGQDYEQYF	TGCGCCAGCAGCCTCCCGGGACAGGACTACGAGCAGTACTTC	14	-	TRBD1	TRBV4-1	TRBJ2-7
CASSVVADTDTQYF	TGTGCCAGCAGCGTAGTGGCAGACACAGATACGCAGTATTTT	14	once	-	TRBV9	TRBJ2-3